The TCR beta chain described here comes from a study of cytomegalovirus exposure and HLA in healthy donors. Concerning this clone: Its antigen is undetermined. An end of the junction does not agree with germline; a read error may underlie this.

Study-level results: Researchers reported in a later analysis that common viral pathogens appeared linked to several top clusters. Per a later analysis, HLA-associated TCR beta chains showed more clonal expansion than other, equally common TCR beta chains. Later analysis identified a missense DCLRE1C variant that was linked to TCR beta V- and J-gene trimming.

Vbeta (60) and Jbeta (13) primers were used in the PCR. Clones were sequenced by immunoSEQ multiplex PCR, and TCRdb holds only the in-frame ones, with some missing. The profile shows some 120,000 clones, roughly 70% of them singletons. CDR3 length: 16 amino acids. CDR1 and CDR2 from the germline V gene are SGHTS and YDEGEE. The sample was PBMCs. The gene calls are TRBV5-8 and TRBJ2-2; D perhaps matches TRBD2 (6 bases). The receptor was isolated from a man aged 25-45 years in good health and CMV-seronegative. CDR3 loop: CASSLPAGRNDGGLFF. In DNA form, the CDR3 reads TGTGCCAGCAGCTTGCCGGCGGGTAGAAACGACGGGGGGCTGTTTTTT.